Listed here is a single T cell receptor beta chain. This CDR3 is 13 amino acids long. V lost 2 bases to trimming and J lost 6 bases; unmatched junction nucleotides: 1. The V gene's germline CDR1 is MNHEY and CDR2 SMNVEV (reference sequence). The authors' processing: Cell counts per sample came from amplifying reference gene primers. This table comes from immunoSEQ multiplex PCR, and its TCRdb copy is limited to in-frame clones, with some not included. The DNA gave D and trimming, while V, J and clone size come from that table. Of approximately 180,000 clones listed, about four fifths are singletons. The sample comes from a study of blood T cell repertoires in COVID-19. Study-level background: Acute and convalescent COVID-19 samples came from the United States, Italy and Spain. From T cells, B-cell-depleted T cells, or PBMCs came the material, which was cDNA or gDNA.

The chain has TRBV27 and TRBJ1-2; 9 nucleotides align to TRBD1. Sequencing input: peripheral blood. This TCR was recovered from a woman between 65 and 79 years old with acute or convalescent COVID-19. The CDR3 bases are TGTGCCAGCAGTTTAGGACAGGGGAATGGCTACACCTTC. Translating it yields CASSLGQGNGYTF.